The clone carrying this T cell receptor (beta chain) was counted once. The antigen remains undetermined. CDR3 length: 15 amino acids. Trimming removed 4 bases from V and 2 bases from J, with 16 bases in between. Per germline, CDR1 SGHRS and CDR2 YFSETQ. These data originate in a study of shared clonotypes between healthy human individuals. Across the study: For every donor, three CD4 naive, three CD4 memory, two CD8 naive and one CD8 memory plates were used. Regarding the study as a whole: Rarefaction curves obtained for sorted subsets showed sequencing incomplete despite large depth.

The test was conducted at deep level. The table came from immunoSEQ multiplex PCR; TCRdb's copy has only in-frame clones and leaves some out. This table holds about 710,000 clones, roughly 72% found once. This TCR was sampled from a woman in her twenties or thirties in good health. The V call is TRBV5-1, the J call TRBJ2-7; the D gene is possibly TRBD2 (5 bases). The sample consisted of memory CD4+ T cells sorted from blood. Subset described: CD45RA-negative fraction. The chain's CDR3 is CASSGISGITYEQYF. The CDR3 DNA is TGCGCCAGCAGCGGGATTTCCGGGATAACCTACGAGCAGTACTTC. Based on the CDR3 plus reference TRBV5-1 and TRBJ2-7, the full variable domain is KAGVTQTPRYLIKTRGQQVTLSCSPISGHRSVSWYQQTPGQGLQFLFEYFSETQRNKGNFPGRFSGRQFSNSRSEMNVSTLELGDSALYLCASSGISGITYEQYFGPGTRLTVT.